This entry lists 16 T cell receptor beta chains sequenced from one sample in a study of cytomegalovirus exposure and HLA in healthy donors. Primers for the PCR totalled 60 Vbeta and 13 Jbeta. The repertoire was sequenced with immunoSEQ multiplex PCR; TCRdb's copy has only in-frame clones and lacks some. The sample has approximately 160,000 clones, 77% seen once. Sequencing was carried out using PBMCs. Every receptor here comes from a woman aged 40-49 years in good health and CMV-seropositive.

The sample holds a few counts of this clone. The CDR3: CASVDRLNTEAFF. The DNA for the CDR3 is TGCGCCAGCGTCGACAGGCTGAACACTGAAGCTTTCTTT. The chain joins TRBV10-2 to TRBJ1-1; tentative D call: TRBD1 (6 bases). This CDR3 comprises 13 residues. Germline V gene data show CDR1 as WSHSY and CDR2 as SAAADI. Trimming pared 8 bases from V and 0 bases from J, leaving 10 bases between.

The rearrangement joins TRBV2 to TRBJ2-7, with D possibly matching TRBD2 (5 bases). V shed 4 bases and J shed 0 bases, with 10 bases lying between them. There are 14 residues in the CDR3. CDR1 and CDR2 from the germline V gene are SNHLY and FYNNEI. CDR3 in DNA: TGTGCCAGCAGTGTTAACCGGGGCTCCTACGAGCAGTACTTC. Protein product: CASSVNRGSYEQYF.

This clone was observed many times. The J gene is TRBJ2-1, the V gene TRBV19; the match to TRBD2 covers 8 bases. This CDR3 region has 15 residues. Looked up from germline, CDR1 is LNHDA and CDR2 is SQIVND (reference sequence). Trimming cost V 5 bases and J 9 bases; bases outside gene matches: 12. CDR3 in amino acids: CASSVPGLVGGEQFF. In nucleotides, the CDR3 is TGTGCCAGTAGTGTCCCGGGACTAGTTGGCGGTGAGCAGTTCTTC.

This clone has only one observation. This chain connects TRBV2 to TRBJ1-1; D is unclear. From germline, CDR1 is SNHLY and CDR2 FYNNEI. V was clipped by 7 bases and J by 1 base, with 7 bases between them. This CDR3 region has 12 residues. CDR3 loop: CASKLQNTEAFF. The CDR3 DNA follows: TGTGCCAGCAAACTACAGAACACTGAAGCTTTCTTT.

This chain's CDR3 is CASSLVGGGPETQYF. For the CDR3, the DNA is TGTGCCAGCAGCTTAGTAGGGGGGGGGCCAGAGACCCAGTACTTC. This chain joins TRBV7-2 and TRBJ2-5, with TRBD2 as a possible D gene (7 bases). This CDR3 is 15 amino acids long. CDR1 and CDR2 (germline): SGHTA, FQGNSA. The germline V and J ends were trimmed by 1 base and 4 bases, with 13 bases remaining between them.

In nucleotides, the CDR3 is TGTGCCAGCAGCTCTACTCAGGGTCGGGCTGAAAAACTGTTTTTT. This codes for CASSSTQGRAEKLFF. This chain connects TRBV7-9 to TRBJ1-4; D perhaps matches TRBD1 (5 bases). The V end lost 4 bases, the J end lost 7 bases, and 16 bases lay between the germline ends. CDR1 is SEHNR and CDR2 is FQNEAQ in the germline V gene (reference sequence). This CDR3 is 15 amino acids long.

The chain combines TRBV9 with TRBJ2-1; 8 positions match TRBD2. Trimming took 0 bases from V and 9 from J; bases not matched to a gene: 8. Germline V gene data show CDR1 as SGDLS and CDR2 as YYNGEE. CDR3 size: 15 residues. This CDR3 is CASSVEAREVGEQFF. The CDR3 DNA is TGTGCCAGCAGCGTAGAGGCGCGGGAGGTGGGTGAGCAGTTCTTC. Filled out from reference TRBV9 and TRBJ2-1, the complete variable domain reads DSGVTQTPKHLITATGQRVTLRCSPRSGDLSVYWYQQSLDQGLQFLIQYYNGEERAKGNILERFSAQQFPDLHSELNLSSLELGDSALYFCASSVEAREVGEQFFGPGTRLTVL.

The chain has TRBV19 and TRBJ1-2; D unclear. This CDR3 is built from 13 residues. Trimming pared 3 bases from V and 3 bases from J, leaving 8 bases between. Germline V CDR1 and CDR2: LNHDA, SQIVND (reference sequence). CDR3 DNA sequence: TGTGCCAGTAGTATGAAGGGAGACTATGGCTACACCTTC. Residues: CASSMKGDYGYTF.

V gene TRBV27 combines with J gene TRBJ2-2; D may be TRBD1 (5 bases). Germline CDR1 reads MNHEY; CDR2 reads SMNVEV (reference sequence). CDR3 length: 13 amino acids. The V end was cut by 6 bases, the J end by 9 bases, with 14 bases between. For the CDR3, the DNA is TGTGCCAGCAGCCTCACAGGTTCCCGGGAGCTGTTTTTT. Protein product: CASSLTGSRELFF.

The J gene is TRBJ2-5, the V gene TRBV27; 15 bases fit TRBD2. The DNA end is more similar to TRBJ2-7, so the J call may be wrong. Germline V gene data show CDR1 as MNHEY and CDR2 as SMNVEV (reference sequence). The CDR3 runs to 15 residues. The CDR3 protein is CASRGLAGGVHEQYF. The CDR3, as DNA: TGTGCCAGCAGAGGACTAGCGGGAGGGGTCCACGAGCAGTACTTC.

This sequence joins TRBV10-2 and TRBJ2-5; D is undetermined. Trimming took off 0 bases at V and 0 bases at J, with 5 bases between the two ends. The CDR3 runs 14 residues. Germline V lookup: CDR1 WSHSY, CDR2 SAAADI. This CDR3 is CASSESTYQETQYF. As DNA, the CDR3 is TGCGCCAGCAGTGAGTCGACTTACCAAGAGACCCAGTACTTC.

The chain combines TRBV5-1 with TRBJ2-3; 11 bases agree with TRBD2. Germline V gene sequence: CDR1 SGHRS, CDR2 YFSETQ. The junction had 12 bases not matched to a gene; V was cut back by 4 bases and J by 2 bases. CDR3 length equals 18 residues. The CDR3 DNA follows: TGCGCCAGCAGCCCCGTCGGTAGCGGGGGGGCATTCACAGATACGCAGTATTTT. Its translation is CASSPVGSGGAFTDTQYF.

This sequence joins TRBV19 and TRBJ2-2; the match to TRBD2 covers 8 bases. The germline V gene has CDR1 LNHDA and CDR2 SQIVND (reference sequence). The CDR3 has 17 amino acids. Losses at the gene ends were 7 bases for V and 2 bases for J; bases not matched to a gene: 12. CDR3 nucleotides: TGTGCCAGTACTCATCCGGGACTAGACTTCAACACCGGGGAGCTGTTTTTT. This translates into CASTHPGLDFNTGELFF.

The CDR3 loop reads CASSRRRDEKLFF. DNA for the CDR3: TGTGCCAGCTCACGACGGAGGGACGAAAAACTGTTTTTT. The chain combines TRBV18 with TRBJ1-4, with a tentative D call TRBD1 (5 bases). Trimming left V 4 bases short and J 8 bases short, with 11 bases between. Germline V lookup: CDR1 KGHSH, CDR2 LQKENI. The length of the CDR3 is 13 residues.

CDR3: CASSGGGDTQYF. CDR3 coding DNA: TGTGCCAGCTCCGGGGGGGGCGATACGCAGTATTTT. The rearrangement links TRBV7-6 to TRBJ2-3; 8 bases align to TRBD2. The CDR3 covers 12 residues. The germline gives CDR1 SGHVS, CDR2 FNYEAQ. V was clipped by 8 bases and J by 6 bases; unmatched bases: 4. Together with reference TRBV7-6 and TRBJ2-3, the CDR3 gives the full variable domain: GAGVSQSPRYKVTKRGQDVALRCDPISGHVSLYWYRQALGQGPEFLTYFNYEAQQDKSGLPNDRFSAERPEGSISTLTIQRTEQRDSAMYRCASSGGGDTQYFGPGTRLTVL.

The V gene is TRBV11-3, the J gene TRBJ1-1, with D hard to call. Trimming cost V 7 bases and J 7 bases, with 10 bases left between them. Germline values: CDR1 SGHNT, CDR2 YENEEA. This CDR3 region has 11 residues. The chain's CDR3 is CASTSGGEAFF. CDR3 DNA sequence: TGTGCCAGCACCTCTGGCGGTGAAGCTTTCTTT. The variable domain in full, with the rest retrieved from reference TRBV11-3 and TRBJ1-1, is EAGVVQSPRYKIIEKKQPVAFWCNPISGHNTLYWYLQNLGQGPELLIRYENEEAVDDSQLPKDRFSAERLKGVDSTLKIQPAELGDSAVYLCASTSGGEAFFGQGTRLTVV.